These 14 T cell receptor beta chains were sequenced from one sample in a study of cytomegalovirus exposure and HLA in healthy donors. It was with 60 Vbeta and 13 Jbeta primers that the PCR ran. TCRdb keeps only in-frame clones here, not all; method: immunoSEQ multiplex PCR. The data show about 170,000 clones, about 75% seen once. The sample was PBMCs. Receptors were obtained from a woman in her fifties or sixties in good health and CMV-seropositive.

This sequence joins TRBV9 and TRBJ2-1, with TRBD1 identical over 10 bases. V dropped 0 bases and J dropped 1; count of bases not matched to a gene: 1. Germline V gives CDR1 SGDLS, CDR2 YYNGEE. The CDR3 has 16 amino acids. CDR3 sequence (DNA): TGTGCCAGCAGCGTAGAGGACAGGGGGTCCTACAATGAGCAGTTCTTC. This sequence encodes CASSVEDRGSYNEQFF.

The CDR3 protein is CASTLEGGELFF. CDR3 in DNA: TGTGCCAGCACCTTGGAGGGAGGGGAGCTGTTTTTT. The chain employs TRBV11-2 and TRBJ2-2, with TRBD2 as a possible D gene (6 bases). Trimming left V 7 bases short and J 8 bases short, with 11 bases between. This CDR3 spans 12 amino acids. Germline lookup yields CDR1 SGHAT and CDR2 FQNNGV.

The table lists this clone with a count of one. The gene calls are TRBV7-8 and TRBJ1-2; D gene uncertain. The CDR3 is 15 residues long. V was pared by 5 bases and J by 4 bases, with 17 bases between. CDR1 and CDR2 (germline): SGHVS, FQNEAQ. The CDR3 DNA follows: TGTGCCAGCAGCGCAATCGGCAGTCTAGCCTATGGCTACACCTTC. It is translated as CASSAIGSLAYGYTF.

This chain connects TRBV6-5 to TRBJ1-2; D gene ambiguous. The CDR3 sequence is 15 residues long. V lost 0 bases, J lost 4 bases, and 12 bases lay in between. Germline assignment: CDR1 MNHEY and CDR2 SVGAGI. In nucleotides, the CDR3 is TGTGCCAGCAGTTACTCGGGTCAGGCCTTCTATGGCTACACCTTC. Translating gives CASSYSGQAFYGYTF.

This CDR3 is CASSQDSGSGGFTDTQYF. The CDR3, as DNA: TGCGCCAGCAGCCAAGATTCAGGTAGCGGGGGGTTCACAGATACGCAGTATTTT. The J gene is TRBJ2-3, the V gene TRBV4-1; TRBD2 aligns across 10 bases. The CDR3 loop spans 18 amino acids. Per germline, CDR1 MGHRA and CDR2 YSYEKL. Germline trimming cut 0 bases from V and 2 bases from J; bases unmatched to any gene: 8.

The rearrangement links TRBV30 to TRBJ1-5; tentatively, D is TRBD1 (5 bases). V gave up 3 bases and J gave up 3 bases, with 12 bases separating them. Germline values: CDR1 GTSNPN, CDR2 SVGIG (reference sequence). This CDR3 comprises 14 residues. The CDR3 is CAWREAGINQPQHF. DNA of the CDR3: TGTGCCTGGAGGGAAGCAGGGATCAATCAGCCCCAGCATTTT.

The genes are TRBV13 and TRBJ2-3; no reliable D call. This CDR3 comprises 15 residues. Germline lookup yields CDR1 PRHDT and CDR2 FYEKMQ (reference sequence). Trimming shortened V by 6 bases and J by 2 bases, and 15 bases separated the two germline ends. CDR3 region: CASSPAGVATDTQYF. CDR3 nucleotides: TGTGCCAGCAGTCCGGCCGGAGTAGCCACAGATACGCAGTATTTT.

The gene calls are TRBV5-1 and TRBJ2-3; a weak D match, TRBD1 (5 bases). CDR3 length: 14 amino acids. Trimming removed 0 bases at V and 5 bases at J, with 10 bases between. The germline gives CDR1 SGHRS, CDR2 YFSETQ. CDR3 protein: CASSLVGVEDTQYF. CDR3 DNA sequence: TGCGCCAGCAGCTTGGTAGGGGTGGAAGATACGCAGTATTTT. The full variable domain, completed using reference TRBV5-1 and TRBJ2-3, is KAGVTQTPRYLIKTRGQQVTLSCSPISGHRSVSWYQQTPGQGLQFLFEYFSETQRNKGNFPGRFSGRQFSNSRSEMNVSTLELGDSALYLCASSLVGVEDTQYFGPGTRLTVL.

The chain links TRBV5-8 to TRBJ2-4; D might be TRBD1 (6 bases). The CDR3 sequence is 14 residues long. V shed 2 bases and J shed 12 bases, with 18 bases lying between them. Per germline, CDR1 SGHTS and CDR2 YDEGEE. The DNA of the CDR3 is TGTGCCAGCAGCTTTTTTGTGACAGGCGGAAGTCAGTACTTC. It specifies CASSFFVTGGSQYF.

This chain connects TRBV5-1 to TRBJ1-6; TRBD1 aligns across 7 bases. Trimming took 2 bases from V and 8 from J; bases not matched to a gene: 4. The CDR3 totals 14 residues. Germline loops: CDR1 SGHRS, CDR2 YFSETQ. The CDR3 is CASSLGQEDSPLHF. CDR3 in DNA: TGCGCCAGCAGCTTAGGACAGGAGGATTCACCCCTCCACTTT.

V gene TRBV2 combines with J gene TRBJ1-3; D gene uncertain. Germline CDR1 is SNHLY and CDR2 is FYNNEI. Trimming shortened V by 1 base and J by 0 bases, and 4 bases separated the two germline ends. The CDR3 is made up of 14 amino acids. The CDR3 DNA follows: TGTGCCAGCAGTGAAGTCAGCTCTGGAAACACCATATATTTT. This codes for CASSEVSSGNTIYF.

The gene calls are TRBV4-3 and TRBJ1-3; D may be TRBD1 (5 bases). The V and J ends lost 0 bases and 8 bases respectively, with 11 bases between them. The CDR3 contains 14 residues. Germline CDR1 is LGHNA and CDR2 is YSLEER. The DNA for the CDR3 is TGCGCCAGCAGCCAAGAGTCAGGGCTGGACACCATATATTTT. This sequence encodes CASSQESGLDTIYF.

Comments on this clone: The junction does not match germline at one end; this may be a read error. The chain uses TRBV5-1 and TRBJ1-1, with a tentative D call TRBD1 (6 bases). The germline V gene encodes CDR1 SGHRS and CDR2 YFSETQ. This CDR3 region has 15 residues. The CDR3 DNA reads as TGCGCCAGCAGCCCGCAGGGGTCGTCGAACACTGGAGCTTTCTTT. Its protein product is CASSPQGSSNTGAFF.

This chain joins TRBV7-6 and TRBJ2-2; maybe TRBD2 (5 bases). The length of the CDR3 is 16 residues. Trimming left V 5 bases short and J 0 bases short, with 13 bases between. Per the germline V gene, CDR1 is SGHVS and CDR2 is FNYEAQ. The CDR3 protein is CASSIQTGTNTGELFF. The CDR3 DNA is TGTGCCAGCAGCATTCAGACCGGGACGAACACCGGGGAGCTGTTTTTT. Full variable domain (missing parts from reference TRBV7-6 and TRBJ2-2): GAGVSQSPRYKVTKRGQDVALRCDPISGHVSLYWYRQALGQGPEFLTYFNYEAQQDKSGLPNDRFSAERPEGSISTLTIQRTEQRDSAMYRCASSIQTGTNTGELFFGEGSRLTVL.